This T cell receptor beta chain derives from a study of T cell changes during pregnancy in multiple sclerosis. The V and J ends lost 2 bases and 3 bases respectively, with 12 bases between them. The CDR3 is 14 residues long. CDR1 SGHDT and CDR2 YYEEEE come from the germline V gene. Libraries were prepared by immunoSEQ multiplex PCR; TCRdb keeps only in-frame clonotypes and omits some of them. The data show about 62,000 clones, with approximately 92% seen just once and roughly 2.5% held by the top ten. The starting material was peripheral blood, obtained in the second trimester of pregnancy. This chain links TRBV5-6 with TRBJ2-7, with D possibly being TRBD2 (5 bases). The receptor comes from a female donor in good health, enrolled as a control in a pregnancy study. Written as DNA, the CDR3 is TGTGCCAGCAGCTTAGGGAGTAGCAGCTACGAGCAGTACTTC. Protein: CASSLGSSSYEQYF.